A selection of T cell receptor beta chains follows, all from one sample in a study of cytomegalovirus exposure and HLA in healthy donors. Assay used: immunoSEQ multiplex PCR; TCRdb lists only in-frame clones, some missing. The top ten clones hold around 4% of a sample with about 110,000 clones, 50% to 70% of them seen once. The sequenced sample was PBMCs. Receptors originate from a man aged 25 to 45 in good health and CMV-seropositive. Both conserved end residues are part of each CDR3. Fields, in order: clone size, J gene, D gene, V gene, CDR3 DNA, CDR3 protein. The D gene is left open where the match is weak. Clone sizes are given selectively: once, few, many, or a class where the clone is expanded.

clone size: few; J gene: TRBJ2-1; D gene: TRBD2; V gene: TRBV30; CDR3 DNA: TGTGCCTGGAGCGGAGCGGGGGGGGGCCATGGTGATGAGCAGTTCTTC; CDR3 protein: CAWSGAGGGHGDEQFF
clone size: .; J gene: TRBJ2-3; D gene: TRBD1; V gene: TRBV2; CDR3 DNA: TGTGCCAGTCTCCGGGACAGCTTCACAGATACGCAGTATTTT; CDR3 protein: CASLRDSFTDTQYF
clone size: few; J gene: TRBJ2-2; D gene: TRBD2; V gene: TRBV7-9; CDR3 DNA: TGTGCCAGCAGCGGACTAGCGGGGGTTACCAACACCGGGGAGCTGTTTTTT; CDR3 protein: CASSGLAGVTNTGELFF
clone size: .; J gene: TRBJ2-3; D gene: .; V gene: TRBV2; CDR3 DNA: TGTGCCAGCAGACCTCCCTTCAGGGGTAGCACAGATACGCAGTATTTT; CDR3 protein: CASRPPFRGSTDTQYF
clone size: few; J gene: TRBJ1-1; D gene: .; V gene: TRBV6-5; CDR3 DNA: TGTGCCAGCAGCACAGTAGGGGGAGATACTGAAGCTTTCTTT; CDR3 protein: CASSTVGGDTEAFF
clone size: few; J gene: TRBJ1-2; D gene: .; V gene: TRBV18; CDR3 DNA: TGTGCCAGCTCACCAGGGCCGGCCTATGGCTACACCTTC; CDR3 protein: CASSPGPAYGYTF
clone size: .; J gene: TRBJ2-5; D gene: TRBD2; V gene: TRBV10-3; CDR3 DNA: TGTGCCACCCGGACTAGCGGACCGAAAGAGACCCAGTACTTC; CDR3 protein: CATRTSGPKETQYF
clone size: .; J gene: TRBJ1-2; D gene: .; V gene: TRBV20-1; CDR3 DNA: TGCAGTGCTACACCTAATTATGGCTACACCTTC; CDR3 protein: CSATPNYGYTF
clone size: .; J gene: TRBJ1-3; D gene: TRBD1; V gene: TRBV7-6; CDR3 DNA: TGTGCCAGCAGCCCGGGGACAGGGGGTGGAAACACCATATATTTT; CDR3 protein: CASSPGTGGGNTIYF
clone size: .; J gene: TRBJ2-1; D gene: TRBD2; V gene: TRBV5-4; CDR3 DNA: TGTGCCAGCAGCCCGGGGGGGTATTACAATGAGCAGTTCTTC; CDR3 protein: CASSPGGYYNEQFF
clone size: .; J gene: TRBJ1-1; D gene: .; V gene: TRBV6-5; CDR3 DNA: TGTGCCAGCAGTTACTCGGCGGGGGTTGAAGCTTTCTTT; CDR3 protein: CASSYSAGVEAFF
clone size: .; J gene: TRBJ1-5; D gene: .; V gene: TRBV6-4; CDR3 DNA: TGTGCCAGCAGTGACTCGTTTTCCAGGACTACTTATCAGCCCCAGCATTTT; CDR3 protein: CASSDSFSRTTYQPQHF
clone size: .; J gene: TRBJ2-7; D gene: TRBD2; V gene: TRBV5-1; CDR3 DNA: TGCGCCAGCAGCCCCACTAGCGGCGAGCAGTACTTC; CDR3 protein: CASSPTSGEQYF
clone size: .; J gene: TRBJ2-7; D gene: TRBD2; V gene: TRBV2; CDR3 DNA: TGTGCCAGCAGTGAAGTTGGGGAGGGGTCCTACGAGCAGTACTTC; CDR3 protein: CASSEVGEGSYEQYF
clone size: .; J gene: TRBJ2-1; D gene: .; V gene: TRBV4-2; CDR3 DNA: TGTGCCAGCAGCCAGGTAGCGCCAAGCTCCTACAATGAGCAGTTCTTC; CDR3 protein: CASSQVAPSSYNEQFF
clone size: .; J gene: TRBJ2-3; D gene: .; V gene: TRBV18; CDR3 DNA: TGTGCCAGCTCATCATTAGCAGATACGCAGTATTTT; CDR3 protein: CASSSLADTQYF
clone size: .; J gene: TRBJ1-6; D gene: .; V gene: TRBV28; CDR3 DNA: TGTGCCAGCAGTTTAAGAACGTTTCGGAGTAATTCACCCCTCCACTTT; CDR3 protein: CASSLRTFRSNSPLHF
clone size: .; J gene: TRBJ2-6; D gene: .; V gene: TRBV5-1; CDR3 DNA: TGCGCCAGCAGCTTGGCAGGGGCTGGGGCCAACGTCCTGACTTTC; CDR3 protein: CASSLAGAGANVLTF
clone size: .; J gene: TRBJ2-1; D gene: TRBD2; V gene: TRBV6-5; CDR3 DNA: TGTGCCAGCAGGCGCGGGGGGCGCTACAATGAGCAGTTCTTC; CDR3 protein: CASRRGGRYNEQFF
clone size: .; J gene: TRBJ1-6; D gene: TRBD1; V gene: TRBV6-5; CDR3 DNA: TGTGCCAGCAGGCGGGACAGGGGCATTTCGCCCCTCCACTTT; CDR3 protein: CASRRDRGISPLHF
clone size: .; J gene: TRBJ1-1; D gene: .; V gene: TRBV7-9; CDR3 DNA: TGTGCCAGCAGCTTAGAACGGACTGAAGCTTTCTTT; CDR3 protein: CASSLERTEAFF
clone size: .; J gene: TRBJ2-3; D gene: TRBD2; V gene: TRBV7-3; CDR3 DNA: TGTGCCAGCAGCTTGGCAGCGGGGGAGTCAGATACGCAGTATTTT; CDR3 protein: CASSLAAGESDTQYF
clone size: .; J gene: TRBJ1-1; D gene: .; V gene: TRBV7-8; CDR3 DNA: TGTGCCAGCAGCCCAGCGCTAAGGACTGAAGCTTTCTTT; CDR3 protein: CASSPALRTEAFF
clone size: .; J gene: TRBJ1-1; D gene: TRBD1; V gene: TRBV14; CDR3 DNA: TGTGCCAGCAGCCAATTGACAGGGCCCTTTTTTCGGACTGAAGCTTTCTTT; CDR3 protein: CASSQLTGPFFRTEAFF
clone size: once; J gene: TRBJ1-1; D gene: .; V gene: TRBV19; CDR3 DNA: TGTGCCAGTAGGGGACTCTTAGAAGCTTTCTTT; CDR3 protein: CASRGLLEAFF
clone size: few; J gene: TRBJ1-1; D gene: .; V gene: TRBV27; CDR3 DNA: TGTGCCAGCAGGAGGACACTGGGGAACACTGAAGCTTTCTTT; CDR3 protein: CASRRTLGNTEAFF
clone size: .; J gene: TRBJ2-3; D gene: .; V gene: TRBV29-1; CDR3 DNA: TGCAGCGTTGAAGCGCCAGGGACAGATACGCAGTATTTT; CDR3 protein: CSVEAPGTDTQYF
clone size: .; J gene: TRBJ2-7; D gene: .; V gene: TRBV20-1; CDR3 DNA: TGCAGTGTGGGGAGCTCCTACGAGCAGTACTTC; CDR3 protein: CSVGSSYEQYF
clone size: once; J gene: TRBJ2-3; D gene: .; V gene: TRBV5-8; CDR3 DNA: TGTGCCAGCAGCTTGGGCAGACAAAGCACAGATACGCAGTATTTT; CDR3 protein: CASSLGRQSTDTQYF
clone size: few; J gene: TRBJ1-2; D gene: .; V gene: TRBV6-6; CDR3 DNA: TGTGCCAGCAGAATAGGGGTGGGCAATGGCTACACCTTC; CDR3 protein: CASRIGVGNGYTF
clone size: .; J gene: TRBJ2-1; D gene: .; V gene: TRBV7-3; CDR3 DNA: TGTGCCAGCAGCTTAAATCGGGGGTACAATGAGCAGTTCTTC; CDR3 protein: CASSLNRGYNEQFF
clone size: few; J gene: TRBJ2-7; D gene: .; V gene: TRBV21-1; CDR3 DNA: TGTGCCAGCAGCGGTGAGACAGGCCGAATAACAACCTTAACCTACGAGCAGTACTTC; CDR3 protein: CASSGETGRITTLTYEQYF
clone size: once; J gene: TRBJ1-1; D gene: .; V gene: TRBV6-5; CDR3 DNA: TGTGCCAGCAGGCCAGGACAGCTTATTGAAGCTTTCTTT; CDR3 protein: CASRPGQLIEAFF
clone size: once; J gene: TRBJ2-1; D gene: TRBD1; V gene: TRBV5-1; CDR3 DNA: TGCGCCAGCAGTTATAGGCCCGGGACAGTGTCTGAGCAGTTCTTC; CDR3 protein: CASSYRPGTVSEQFF
clone size: .; J gene: TRBJ2-1; D gene: .; V gene: TRBV29-1; CDR3 DNA: TGCAGCGTTGCCCTATGGGGCAGATACAATGAGCAGTTCTTC; CDR3 protein: CSVALWGRYNEQFF
clone size: .; J gene: TRBJ2-7; D gene: .; V gene: TRBV10-3; CDR3 DNA: TGTGCCATCAGTCAGGGTTCGGACGAGCAGTACTTC; CDR3 protein: CAISQGSDEQYF
clone size: .; J gene: TRBJ1-4; D gene: .; V gene: TRBV5-6; CDR3 DNA: TGTGCCAGCAGCGTGACAGCCGAAAAACTGTTTTTT; CDR3 protein: CASSVTAEKLFF
clone size: .; J gene: TRBJ1-1; D gene: .; V gene: TRBV16; CDR3 DNA: TGTGCCAGCAGCCAATCCGGGGGTGCGAACACTGAAGCTTTCTTT; CDR3 protein: CASSQSGGANTEAFF
clone size: .; J gene: TRBJ2-5; D gene: TRBD1; V gene: TRBV10-3; CDR3 DNA: TGTGCCATCAACGAGGGACAGGAAGAGACCCAGTACTTC; CDR3 protein: CAINEGQEETQYF
clone size: .; J gene: TRBJ2-7; D gene: TRBD1; V gene: TRBV27; CDR3 DNA: TGTGCCAGCAGCCTCCAGGGGGCAAGCCCCTACGAGCAGTACTTC; CDR3 protein: CASSLQGASPYEQYF
clone size: few; J gene: TRBJ2-3; D gene: TRBD2; V gene: TRBV6-1; CDR3 DNA: TGTGCCAGCCAACTTAGCGGGGGGGCCTCAGATACGCAGTATTTT; CDR3 protein: CASQLSGGASDTQYF
clone size: once; J gene: TRBJ1-5; D gene: .; V gene: TRBV5-1; CDR3 DNA: TGCGCCAGCAGCTTGGACGGGGGGAATCAGCCCCAGCATTTT; CDR3 protein: CASSLDGGNQPQHF